The clone carrying this T cell receptor beta chain has a single count. The protocol was immunoSEQ multiplex PCR, while the TCRdb copy is restricted to in-frame clones and leaves out a portion. The sample shows approximately 140,000 clones, approximately 81% of them seen only once. The sample comes from a study of blood T cell repertoires in COVID-19. The clonotype originates from a man in his 60s with acute or convalescent COVID-19. Input material: peripheral blood.

The CDR3 region is CASSFSPGEDTQYF. CDR3 nucleotides: TGCGCCAGCAGCTTTTCGCCGGGGGAGGATACGCAGTATTTT. The rearrangement joins TRBV5-1 to TRBJ2-3; tentatively, D is TRBD2 (6 bases). The CDR3 is 14 residues long. The germline V gene encodes CDR1 SGHRS and CDR2 YFSETQ. Trimming pared 2 bases from V and 6 bases from J, leaving 13 bases between.